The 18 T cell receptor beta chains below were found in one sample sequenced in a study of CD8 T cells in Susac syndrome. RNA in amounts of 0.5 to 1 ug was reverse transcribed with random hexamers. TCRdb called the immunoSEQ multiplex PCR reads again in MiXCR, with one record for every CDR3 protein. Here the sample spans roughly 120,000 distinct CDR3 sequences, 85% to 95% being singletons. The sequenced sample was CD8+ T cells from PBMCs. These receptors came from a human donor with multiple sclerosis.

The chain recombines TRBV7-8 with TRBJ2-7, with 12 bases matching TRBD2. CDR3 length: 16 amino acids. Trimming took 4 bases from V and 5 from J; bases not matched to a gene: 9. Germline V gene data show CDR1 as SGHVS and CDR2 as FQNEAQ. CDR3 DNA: TGTGCCAGCAGCTCCGACTCTAGCGGGAGGGCAGACGAGCAGTACGTC. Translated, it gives CASSSDSSGRADEQYV.

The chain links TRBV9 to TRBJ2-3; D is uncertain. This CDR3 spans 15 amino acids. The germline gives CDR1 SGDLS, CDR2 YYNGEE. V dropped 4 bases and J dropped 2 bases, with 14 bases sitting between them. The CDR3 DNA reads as TGTGCCAGCAGCCCCTCCGGAGCCATCACAGATACGCAGTATTTT. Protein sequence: CASSPSGAITDTQYF. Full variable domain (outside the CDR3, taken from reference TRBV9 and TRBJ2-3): DSGVTQTPKHLITATGQRVTLRCSPRSGDLSVYWYQQSLDQGLQFLIQYYNGEERAKGNILERFSAQQFPDLHSELNLSSLELGDSALYFCASSPSGAITDTQYFGPGTRLTVL.

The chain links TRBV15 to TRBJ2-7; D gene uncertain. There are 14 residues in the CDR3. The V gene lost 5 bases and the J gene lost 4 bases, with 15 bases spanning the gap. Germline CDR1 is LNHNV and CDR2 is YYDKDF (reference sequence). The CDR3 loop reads CATSRPASLYEQYV. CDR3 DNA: TGTGCCACCAGCCGCCCGGCTTCCCTATACGAGCAGTACGTC.

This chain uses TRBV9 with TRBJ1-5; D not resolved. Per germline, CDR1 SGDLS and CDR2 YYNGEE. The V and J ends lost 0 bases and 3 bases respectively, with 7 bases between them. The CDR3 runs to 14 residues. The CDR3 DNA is TGTGCCAGCAGCGTAGCGAGTGACAATCAGCCCCAGCATTTT. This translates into CASSVASDNQPQHF.

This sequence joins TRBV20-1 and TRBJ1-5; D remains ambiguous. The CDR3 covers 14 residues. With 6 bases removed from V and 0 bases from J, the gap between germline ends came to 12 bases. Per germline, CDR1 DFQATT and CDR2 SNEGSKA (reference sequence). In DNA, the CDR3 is TGCAGTGCCCTAAGGCGGAATAGCAATCAGCCCCAGCATTTT. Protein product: CSALRRNSNQPQHF.

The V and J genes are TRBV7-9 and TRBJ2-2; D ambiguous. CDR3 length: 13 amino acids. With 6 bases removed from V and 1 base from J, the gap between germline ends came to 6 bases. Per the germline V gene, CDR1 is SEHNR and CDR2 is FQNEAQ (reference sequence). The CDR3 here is CASSYENTGELFF. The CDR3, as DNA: TGTGCCAGCAGTTATGAGAACACCGGGGAGCTGTTTTTT. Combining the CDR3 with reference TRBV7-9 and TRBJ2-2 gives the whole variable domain DTGVSQNPRHKITKRGQNVTFRCDPISEHNRLYWYRQTLGQGPEFLTYFQNEAQLEKSRLLSDRFSAERPKGSFSTLEIQRTEQGDSAMYLCASSYENTGELFFGEGSRLTVL.

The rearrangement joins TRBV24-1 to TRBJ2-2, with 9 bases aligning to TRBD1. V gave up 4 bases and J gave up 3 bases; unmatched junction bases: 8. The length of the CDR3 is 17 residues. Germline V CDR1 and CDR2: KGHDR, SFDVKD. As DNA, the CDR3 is TGTGCCACCAGTGACTCAAGGACAGGGGAGCACACCGGGGAGCTGTTTTTT. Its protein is CATSDSRTGEHTGELFF.

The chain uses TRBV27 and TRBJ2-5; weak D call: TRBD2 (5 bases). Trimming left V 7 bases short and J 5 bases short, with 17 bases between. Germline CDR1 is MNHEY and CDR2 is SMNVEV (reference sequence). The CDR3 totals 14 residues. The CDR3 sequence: CASKEDRSFETQYF. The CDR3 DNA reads TGTGCCAGCAAGGAGGACCGCTCGTTTGAGACCCAGTACTTC.

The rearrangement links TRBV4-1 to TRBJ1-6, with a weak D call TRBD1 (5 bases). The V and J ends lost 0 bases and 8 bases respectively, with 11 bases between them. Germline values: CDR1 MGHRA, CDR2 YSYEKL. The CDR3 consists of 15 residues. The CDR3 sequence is CASSQDWGVHSPLHF. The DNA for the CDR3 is TGCGCCAGCAGCCAAGATTGGGGGGTCCATTCACCCCTCCACTTT.

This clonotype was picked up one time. The CDR3 region has the DNA TGTGCCAGCAGCTACTGGGGGTGGACAGGCTCTGGGGCCAACGTCCTGACTTTC. Its translation is CASSYWGWTGSGANVLTF. This chain links TRBV5-6 with TRBJ2-6; 7 nucleotides align to TRBD1. CDR3 length equals 18 residues. Germline CDR1 SGHDT, CDR2 YYEEEE. Trimming removed 3 bases from V and 0 bases from J; junction bases left unmatched: 9.

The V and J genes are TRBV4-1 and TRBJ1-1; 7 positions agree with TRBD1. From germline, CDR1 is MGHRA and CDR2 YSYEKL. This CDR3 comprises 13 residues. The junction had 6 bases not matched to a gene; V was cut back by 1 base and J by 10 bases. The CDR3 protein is CASSQGAPGGAFF. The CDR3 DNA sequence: TGCGCCAGCAGCCAAGGTGCCCCAGGGGGAGCTTTCTTT.

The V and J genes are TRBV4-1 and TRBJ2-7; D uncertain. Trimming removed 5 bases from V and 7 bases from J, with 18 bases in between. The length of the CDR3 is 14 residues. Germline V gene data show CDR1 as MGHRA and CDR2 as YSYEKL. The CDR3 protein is CASSTGSQLGEQYF. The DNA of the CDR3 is TGCGCCAGCAGCACCGGGTCTCAACTCGGGGAGCAGTACTTC.

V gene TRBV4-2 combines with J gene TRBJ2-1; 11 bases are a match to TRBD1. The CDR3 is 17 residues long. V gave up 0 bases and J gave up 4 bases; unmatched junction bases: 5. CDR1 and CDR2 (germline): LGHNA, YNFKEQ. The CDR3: CASSQDLGQGVYNEQFF. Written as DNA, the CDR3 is TGTGCCAGCAGCCAAGATCTGGGACAGGGGGTGTACAATGAGCAGTTCTTC.

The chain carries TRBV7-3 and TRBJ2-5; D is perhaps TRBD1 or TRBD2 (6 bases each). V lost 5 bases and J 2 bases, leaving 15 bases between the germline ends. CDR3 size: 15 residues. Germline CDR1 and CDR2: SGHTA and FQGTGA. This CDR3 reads CASSPTGGGQETQYF. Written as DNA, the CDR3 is TGTGCCAGCAGCCCTACCGGGGGCGGACAAGAGACCCAGTACTTC.

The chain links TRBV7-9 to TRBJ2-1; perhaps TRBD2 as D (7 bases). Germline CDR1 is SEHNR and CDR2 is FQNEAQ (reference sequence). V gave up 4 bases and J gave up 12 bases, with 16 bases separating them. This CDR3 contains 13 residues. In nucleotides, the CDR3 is TGTGCCAGCAGCTCCCCGGGGGGCGCCGGGCAGTTCTTC. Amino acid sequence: CASSSPGGAGQFF. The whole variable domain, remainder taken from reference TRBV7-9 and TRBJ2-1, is DTGVSQNPRHKITKRGQNVTFRCDPISEHNRLYWYRQTLGQGPEFLTYFQNEAQLEKSRLLSDRFSAERPKGSFSTLEIQRTEQGDSAMYLCASSSPGGAGQFFGPGTRLTVL.

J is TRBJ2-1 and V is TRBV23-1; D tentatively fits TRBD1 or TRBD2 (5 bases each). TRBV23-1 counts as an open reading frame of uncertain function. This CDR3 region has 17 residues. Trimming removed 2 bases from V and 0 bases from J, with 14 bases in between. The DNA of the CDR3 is TGCGCCAGCAGTCAACGGGGACCCCGGAGCTCCTACAATGAGCAGTTCTTC. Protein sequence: CASSQRGPRSSYNEQFF.

The CDR3 loop is CSASILGVDEQYF. CDR3 nucleotide sequence: TGCAGTGCTAGTATCCTAGGGGTGGACGAGCAGTACTTC. This chain connects TRBV20-1 to TRBJ2-7, with a possible D match to TRBD1 (5 bases). CDR1 is DFQATT, CDR2 SNEGSKA, per germline (reference sequence). V was pared by 3 bases and J by 5 bases, with 14 bases between. The CDR3 is 13 residues long.

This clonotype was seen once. CDR3 bases: TGTGCTAGTGGTTCCGTCGGGACAGGCTATCTCAATGAGCAGTTCTTC. Its protein product is CASGSVGTGYLNEQFF. V usage is TRBV12-5 and J usage is TRBJ2-1, with 8 bases aligning to TRBD1. J lost 6 bases, V lost 4 bases, and 11 bases had no gene match. The CDR3 runs to 16 residues. CDR1 LGHNT and CDR2 FRNRAP come from the germline V gene.